This passage covers 27 T cell receptor beta chains from one sample sequenced in a study of CD8 T cells in ankylosing spondylitis. Each CDR3 protein gets one entry after TCRdb re-called the 5' RACE reads with MiXCR. The table records roughly 160,000 distinct CDR3 sequences, around 8.9% of them present only once. The specimen was blood, either unsorted or a sorted T cell fraction (not recorded which). The receptors originated from a female donor with ankylosing spondylitis or in good health (not recorded which).

This clonotype was detected many times. J is TRBJ2-6 and V is TRBV4-3; the D gene is possibly TRBD2 (6 bases). Germline CDR1 LGHNA, CDR2 YSLEER. This CDR3 is built from 16 residues. The V end was cut by 5 bases, the J end by 0 bases, with 11 bases between. The CDR3: CASSGGYTSGANVLTF. The CDR3, as DNA: TGCGCCAGCAGCGGAGGGTATACCTCTGGGGCCAACGTCCTGACTTTC.

This clonotype was observed many times. The chain links TRBV27 to TRBJ2-7; possibly TRBD2 for D (6 bases). Per the germline V gene, CDR1 is MNHEY and CDR2 is SMNVEV (reference sequence). This CDR3 has 14 residues. Trimming took 5 bases from V and 5 from J, leaving 16 bases between them. CDR3 amino acids: CASSMGPPGDEQYF. The CDR3 DNA sequence: TGTGCCAGCAGTATGGGGCCCCCGGGAGACGAGCAGTACTTC.

This clonotype has only a few counts. The rearrangement links TRBV12-3 or TRBV12-4 to TRBJ1-5; D gene unclear. The CDR3 has 14 residues. Trimming cost V 3 bases and J 7 bases, with 13 bases left between them. CDR3 sequence reads: CASSFAGARQPQHF. CDR3 bases: TGTGCCAGCAGTTTTGCTGGCGCCAGGCAGCCCCAGCATTTT.

The rearrangement joins TRBV29-1 to TRBJ2-7; D unclear. Germline V gene sequence: CDR1 SQVTM, CDR2 ANQGSEA. Trimming stripped 6 bases from V and 2 bases from J, with 20 bases between. This CDR3 region has 15 residues. CDR3 bases: TGCAGCGTCTCGCTGGACGGAAAAGTGACCTACGAGCAGTACTTC. Protein product: CSVSLDGKVTYEQYF.

The V call is TRBV9, the J call TRBJ1-2, with 7 bases identical to TRBD1. The germline V gene has CDR1 SGDLS and CDR2 YYNGEE. The J segment lost 4 bases and the V segment lost 0 bases, leaving 6 bases of the junction unmatched. This CDR3 has 15 amino acids. In nucleotides, the CDR3 is TGTGCCAGCAGCGTAGGAGGGGGCGGGTTCTATGGCTACACCTTC. It encodes CASSVGGGGFYGYTF.

This clonotype was picked up one time. J is TRBJ2-2 and V is TRBV7-8, with TRBD1 matching over 11 bases. Germline loops: CDR1 SGHVS, CDR2 FQNEAQ. The CDR3 totals 15 residues. Germline trimming cut 9 bases from V and 7 bases from J; bases unmatched to any gene: 10. CDR3 amino acids: CASAWDRGAYGELFF. Here the CDR3 DNA reads TGTGCCAGTGCCTGGGACAGGGGGGCTTACGGGGAGCTGTTTTTT.

In this sample, this clonotype turned up a few times. The chain employs TRBV4-2 and TRBJ2-7; D not resolved. Deletions cut 0 bases from V and 3 bases from J, with 9 bases between. The CDR3 loop spans 14 amino acids. Germline loops: CDR1 LGHNA, CDR2 YNFKEQ. The CDR3, as DNA: TGTGCCAGCAGCCAAGAACCCTTAGGCTACGAGCAGTACTTC. It yields the protein CASSQEPLGYEQYF.

This clonotype was seen many times. The CDR3 DNA follows: TGTGCTAGTGGAAAAGACCGGGCGGGTGGCTACACCTTC. It translates to CASGKDRAGGYTF. The chain links TRBV12-5 to TRBJ1-2; D remains ambiguous. Germline assignment: CDR1 LGHNT and CDR2 FRNRAP. The CDR3 extends over 13 amino acids. Trimming took 6 bases from V and 7 from J, leaving 15 bases between them.

This clonotype was counted between two and nine times. The DNA of the CDR3 is TGTGCCAGCATCGCGGCGGCGGAGGGCCCATACAATGAGCAGTTCTTC. Its translation is CASIAAAEGPYNEQFF. The chain couples TRBV6-2 or TRBV6-3 to TRBJ2-1; D possibly corresponds to TRBD2 (6 bases). V was pared by 7 bases and J by 4 bases, with 20 bases between. The germline V gene encodes CDR1 MNHEY and CDR2 SVGEGT. This CDR3 is built from 16 residues.

This clonotype was counted many times. The CDR3 loop reads CSVLGGQGNTEAFF. In DNA, the CDR3 is TGCAGCGTCCTAGGAGGACAGGGTAACACTGAAGCTTTCTTT. This chain links TRBV29-1 with TRBJ1-1; TRBD1 aligns across 8 bases. This CDR3 spans 14 amino acids. Losses at the gene ends were 6 bases for V and 2 bases for J; bases not matched to a gene: 8. From germline, CDR1 is SQVTM and CDR2 ANQGSEA.

This sequence joins TRBV25-1 and TRBJ2-1; the D call may be TRBD1 or TRBD2 (5 bases each). The V and J ends lost 1 base and 8 bases respectively, with 18 bases between them. The CDR3 loop spans 16 amino acids. CDR1 MGHDK and CDR2 SYGVNS come from the germline V gene. In DNA, the CDR3 is TGTGCCAGCAGTGAATCCCCACTTCCGGGGCCCCATGAGCAGTTCTTC. Its protein is CASSESPLPGPHEQFF.

The V and J genes are TRBV6-1 and TRBJ2-7; 11 positions match TRBD2. The trim removed 3 bases at V and 4 bases at J, leaving 11 bases unmatched. CDR3 length: 17 residues. CDR1 MNHNS and CDR2 SASEGT come from the germline V gene. The CDR3 DNA sequence: TGTGCCAGCAGTGACGTCCTATCGGGACTAGCGGATTACGAGCAGTACTTC. It is translated as CASSDVLSGLADYEQYF.

The chain recombines TRBV7-9 with TRBJ1-1; 8 positions match TRBD1. CDR1 and CDR2 from the germline V gene are SEHNR and FQNEAQ (reference sequence). V was pared by 6 bases and J by 3 bases, with 9 bases of the junction left unmatched. CDR3 length equals 15 residues. CDR3 sequence: CASSSPPTGDTEAFF. The DNA of the CDR3 is TGTGCCAGCAGTTCCCCCCCGACAGGGGACACTGAAGCTTTCTTT.

This clonotype turned up a few times. The CDR3 sequence is CATSRDAGVLVEQYF. CDR3 in DNA: TGTGCCACCAGCAGAGATGCGGGGGTACTCGTGGAGCAGTACTTC. V and J are TRBV15 and TRBJ2-7, with 7 bases identical to TRBD2. J gave up 7 bases and V 0 bases, and 9 bases lay outside the gene matches. Germline V gene lookup returns CDR1 LNHNV and CDR2 YYDKDF (reference sequence). The CDR3 is 15 residues long.

This clonotype has just a few counts. The genes are TRBV6-1 and TRBJ1-1; D gene unclear. Deletions cut 4 bases from V and 0 bases from J, with 21 bases between. The CDR3 has 18 amino acids. In germline, CDR1 is MNHNS, CDR2 SASEGT. The CDR3 sequence: CASSVTRFDGYMNTEAFF. CDR3 DNA: TGTGCCAGCAGTGTAACCAGGTTTGACGGTTACATGAACACTGAAGCTTTCTTT.

V and J are TRBV20-1 and TRBJ1-2, with 8 bases identical to TRBD1. Germline V gene sequence: CDR1 DFQATT, CDR2 SNEGSKA (reference sequence). The CDR3 runs to 13 residues. The trim removed 5 bases at V and 3 bases at J, leaving 5 bases unmatched. In DNA, the CDR3 is TGCAGTGCTCCGGACAGGGAGCACTATGGCTACACCTTC. Residues: CSAPDREHYGYTF.

The table lists this clonotype with many counts. This chain links TRBV5-6 with TRBJ2-3; the D is unclear. Trimming left V 1 base short and J 6 bases short, with 6 bases between. There are 12 residues in the CDR3. CDR1 SGHDT and CDR2 YYEEEE come from the germline V gene. As DNA, the CDR3 is TGTGCCAGCAGCTTGAGCCTGGATACGCAGTATTTT. Its protein is CASSLSLDTQYF.

In this sample, this clonotype turned up many times. The genes are TRBV27 and TRBJ2-5, with TRBD2 matching 12 bases. The CDR3 length is 18 residues. CDR1 and CDR2 (germline): MNHEY, SMNVEV (reference sequence). J gave up 5 bases and V 0 bases, and 10 bases lay outside the gene matches. CDR3 DNA: TGTGCCAGCAGTTTATCTCGGCTAGCGGGAGGGCTGGAGGAGACCCAGTACTTC. Translated, it gives CASSLSRLAGGLEETQYF.

V usage is TRBV5-1 and J usage is TRBJ2-1; 10 bases align to TRBD2. Germline-derived CDR1 and CDR2 are SGHRS and YFSETQ. V shed 4 bases and J 7 bases; nucleotides not matched to a gene: 5. This CDR3 is built from 14 residues. In DNA form, the CDR3 reads TGCGCCAGCAGCGGGGGAGCGGGGGGGAATGAGCAGTTCTTC. Protein sequence: CASSGGAGGNEQFF.

In its sample, this clonotype was seen many times. The V call is TRBV10-3, the J call TRBJ2-3; 7 bases agree with TRBD2. The V segment lost 6 bases and the J segment 3 bases; nucleotides outside the gene matches: 3. This CDR3 contains 13 residues. Germline V gene sequence: CDR1 ENHRY, CDR2 SYGVKD. The CDR3: CAISTGRTDTQYF. CDR3 coding DNA: TGTGCCATCAGCACCGGGAGGACAGATACGCAGTATTTT.

The chain links TRBV6-5 to TRBJ1-5; 9 positions match TRBD1. The CDR3 runs 15 residues. V lost 2 bases and J lost 4; bases outside the gene matches: 3. Per germline, CDR1 MNHEY and CDR2 SVGAGI. CDR3 sequence (DNA): TGTGCCAGCAGTTACACGGGACAGGGAAATCAGCCCCAGCATTTT. Translated, it gives CASSYTGQGNQPQHF.

This chain joins TRBV6-2 or TRBV6-3 and TRBJ1-2; D not certain. Trimming stripped 7 bases from V and 2 bases from J, with 17 bases between. This CDR3 contains 15 residues. The germline V gene encodes CDR1 MNHEY and CDR2 SVGEGT. Here the CDR3 reads CASIKPSRRNYGYTF. CDR3 in DNA: TGTGCCAGCATTAAGCCTTCGCGCAGGAACTATGGCTACACCTTC.

The chain carries TRBV7-2 and TRBJ2-2, with 8 bases lining up with TRBD1. With V trimmed by 3 bases and J by 0 bases, 6 bases remained unmatched. Germline lookup yields CDR1 SGHTA and CDR2 FQGNSA. The CDR3 has 17 amino acids. CDR3 nucleotide sequence: TGTGCCAGCAGCTTTCCCCCGGGACAGGCGAACACCGGGGAGCTGTTTTTT. Amino acids: CASSFPPGQANTGELFF.

This rearrangement joins TRBV10-2 to TRBJ1-1; TRBD1 matches at 9 bases. With 7 bases clipped from V and 5 bases from J, the junction kept 5 bases outside the gene matches. The CDR3 contains 13 residues. Germline CDR1 reads WSHSY; CDR2 reads SAAADI. CDR3: CASNRGPATEAFF. In nucleotides, the CDR3 is TGCGCCAGCAACAGGGGGCCCGCTACTGAAGCTTTCTTT.

This clonotype was detected many times. This chain joins TRBV29-1 and TRBJ1-1; D call uncertain. CDR3 length equals 12 residues. The ends were cut back, 3 bases at V and 3 bases at J, with 8 bases in the middle. The germline V gene encodes CDR1 SQVTM and CDR2 ANQGSEA. The CDR3 is CSVEAVYTEAFF. The CDR3 nucleotides read TGCAGCGTTGAGGCAGTATACACTGAAGCTTTCTTT.

The chain is built from TRBV20-1 and TRBJ2-5; 9 bases are shared with TRBD2. Trimming removed 0 bases from V and 13 bases from J; junction bases left unmatched: 24. Germline V CDR1 and CDR2: DFQATT, SNEGSKA (reference sequence). The CDR3 loop spans 18 amino acids. CDR3 coding DNA: TGCAGTGCTAGAGATCGGCCTAGCGGGACCGAGGTCCTAGGACCTCGGTACTTC. This encodes CSARDRPSGTEVLGPRYF.

This clonotype was detected a few times. This chain uses TRBV10-3 with TRBJ2-2; TRBD2 matches at 8 bases. CDR1 is ENHRY and CDR2 is SYGVKD in the germline V gene. V was clipped by 3 bases and J by 3 bases; unmatched bases: 6. The CDR3 contains 16 residues. CDR3 protein: CAISDRLALYTGELFF. The CDR3 DNA reads as TGTGCCATCAGTGACCGACTAGCGCTATACACCGGGGAGCTGTTTTTT.